These 31 T cell receptor beta chains were all obtained from the same sample, sequenced in a study of graft-versus-host responses after intestinal transplantation. Profiled with immunoSEQ multiplex PCR; TCRdb holds only in-frame clones, not every one. In the table there are 120,000 or so clones, around 93% of which are singletons. No antigen has been identified for these receptors. The material was unstimulated CD8+ T cells sorted from spleen or lymph node cells, obtained before intestinal transplant. These receptors all stem from a human donor who received an intestinal transplant.

This clone was seen once. J is TRBJ2-1 and V is TRBV27; TRBD1 aligns across 9 bases. The CDR3 runs to 18 residues. V lost 2 bases and J lost 3; bases outside the gene matches: 11. From germline, CDR1 is MNHEY and CDR2 SMNVEV (reference sequence). The CDR3 spells CASSLKLVGTGYYNEQFF. CDR3 DNA sequence: TGTGCCAGCAGTTTAAAGCTGGTCGGGACAGGGTACTACAATGAGCAGTTCTTC.

The chain employs TRBV7-3 and TRBJ2-1; D is ambiguous. Germline loops: CDR1 SGHTA, CDR2 FQGTGA. This CDR3 spans 15 amino acids. Trimming left V 1 base short and J 4 bases short, with 11 bases between. CDR3: CASSLSGDRYNEQFF. DNA for the CDR3: TGTGCCAGCAGCTTAAGTGGAGATCGTTACAATGAGCAGTTCTTC.

This chain links TRBV30 with TRBJ1-2; D unresolved. Trimming shortened V by 5 bases and J by 8 bases, and 12 bases separated the two germline ends. The CDR3 length is 11 residues. CDR1 is GTSNPN, CDR2 SVGIG, per germline (reference sequence). The CDR3 region is CAWVQVYGYTF. DNA for the CDR3: TGTGCCTGGGTTCAGGTCTACGGCTACACCTTC.

V usage is TRBV19 and J usage is TRBJ1-1; D is perhaps TRBD1 (5 bases). The CDR3 extends over 15 amino acids. V lost 3 bases, J lost 1 base, and 12 bases lay in between. Per germline, CDR1 LNHDA and CDR2 SQIVND (reference sequence). The CDR3 region is CASSIGTEKNTEAFF. CDR3 sequence (DNA): TGTGCCAGTAGTATCGGGACGGAAAAGAACACTGAAGCTTTCTTT. Full variable domain (rest looked up from reference TRBV19 and TRBJ1-1): DGGITQSPKYLFRKEGQNVTLSCEQNLNHDAMYWYRQDPGQGLRLIYYSQIVNDFQKGDIAEGYSVSREKKESFPLTVTSAQKNPTAFYLCASSIGTEKNTEAFFGQGTRLTVV.

The V gene is TRBV7-9, the J gene TRBJ1-5, with D tentatively TRBD1 (5 bases). This CDR3 has 13 residues. V lost 5 bases, J lost 3 bases, and 8 bases lay in between. CDR1 is SEHNR and CDR2 is FQNEAQ in the germline V gene (reference sequence). The CDR3: CASSRDPNQPQHF. The DNA for the CDR3 is TGTGCCAGCAGCAGGGACCCCAATCAGCCCCAGCATTTT.

This chain joins TRBV5-1 and TRBJ2-3, with 14 positions matching TRBD2. V lost 1 base to trimming and J lost 5 bases; unmatched junction nucleotides: 9. The germline V gene encodes CDR1 SGHRS and CDR2 YFSETQ. There are 18 residues in the CDR3. CDR3 residues: CASSLLGTSGGDGDTQYF. The DNA for the CDR3 is TGCGCCAGCAGCTTGTTAGGGACTAGCGGGGGAGATGGAGATACGCAGTATTTT.

The chain is built from TRBV2 and TRBJ1-2; D perhaps matches TRBD1 (5 bases). This CDR3 contains 13 residues. V was shortened by 7 bases and J by 4 bases, with 13 bases between the two germline ends. Germline V gene data show CDR1 as SNHLY and CDR2 as FYNNEI. The CDR3 here is CASNPYQGYGYTF. CDR3 coding DNA: TGTGCCAGCAACCCTTATCAGGGCTATGGCTACACCTTC.

The genes are TRBV6-1 and TRBJ1-1; TRBD1 might be the D (6 bases). V was cut by 2 bases and J by 4 bases, with 11 bases left in between. The CDR3 is made up of 14 amino acids. CDR1 MNHNS and CDR2 SASEGT come from the germline V gene. The CDR3 loop is CASSELGGGTEAFF. For the CDR3, the DNA is TGTGCCAGCAGTGAACTAGGGGGGGGCACTGAAGCTTTCTTT.

This clone was recorded only once. The gene calls are TRBV7-2 and TRBJ1-1; maybe TRBD1 (5 bases). Germline V lookup: CDR1 SGHTA, CDR2 FQGNSA. This CDR3 contains 14 residues. Between the trimmed V and J ends, which lost 1 base and 4 bases, there was a span of 10 bases. In DNA form, the CDR3 reads TGTGCCAGCAGCTTAGTGGGGGTGAGCACTGAAGCTTTCTTT. Amino acid sequence: CASSLVGVSTEAFF.

This chain links TRBV27 with TRBJ1-1; 7 bases are shared with TRBD1. In germline, CDR1 is MNHEY, CDR2 SMNVEV (reference sequence). V shed 6 bases and J 6 bases; nucleotides not matched to a gene: 4. This CDR3 has 12 residues. The CDR3 coding sequence is TGTGCCAGCAGGAAGGGGGCTGCTGAAGCTTTCTTT. This sequence encodes CASRKGAAEAFF.

V usage is TRBV10-3 and J usage is TRBJ2-7; 10 bases match TRBD2. The V segment lost 3 bases and the J segment 6 bases; nucleotides outside the gene matches: 11. CDR1 and CDR2 (germline): ENHRY, SYGVKD. CDR3 length: 16 amino acids. The CDR3 DNA sequence: TGTGCCATCAGTGACCCGCCGGGGACTAGCGTAGGCGAGCAGTACTTC. It codes for CAISDPPGTSVGEQYF.

This chain uses TRBV11-2 with TRBJ1-1; D gene unclear. The germline V gene encodes CDR1 SGHAT and CDR2 FQNNGV. The CDR3 extends over 13 amino acids. V was cut by 1 base and J by 5 bases, with 8 bases left in between. The CDR3 sequence is CASSLVEWTEAFF. CDR3 coding DNA: TGTGCCAGCAGCTTAGTAGAGTGGACTGAAGCTTTCTTT.

The chain recombines TRBV29-1 with TRBJ1-1; unclear D gene. Trimming removed 0 bases from V and 5 bases from J, with 10 bases in between. The CDR3 is 13 amino acids. CDR1 and CDR2 from the germline V gene are SQVTM and ANQGSEA. CDR3 loop: CSVEEGWETEAFF. The CDR3 DNA is TGCAGCGTTGAAGAGGGTTGGGAAACTGAAGCTTTCTTT.

This sequence joins TRBV7-8 and TRBJ1-1, with unresolved D. The CDR3 spans 13 residues. Trimming cost V 5 bases and J 0 bases, with 7 bases left between them. Germline V lookup: CDR1 SGHVS, CDR2 FQNEAQ. CDR3 sequence: CASSPPLNTEAFF. CDR3 DNA: TGTGCCAGCAGCCCTCCATTGAACACTGAAGCTTTCTTT.

The rearrangement links TRBV28 to TRBJ2-7; D unresolved. V was shortened by 5 bases and J by 0 bases, with 5 bases between the two germline ends. The CDR3 length is 12 residues. CDR1 is MDHEN and CDR2 is SYDVKM in the germline V gene. This chain's CDR3 is CASSQSSYEQYF. The CDR3 DNA reads TGTGCCAGCAGTCAGAGCTCCTACGAGCAGTACTTC.

A few counts support this clone. The chain carries TRBV6-6 and TRBJ2-2, with 10 bases matching TRBD1. Germline CDR1 reads MNHNY; CDR2 reads SVGAGI (reference sequence). This CDR3 is 15 amino acids long. The trim removed 7 bases at V and 2 bases at J, leaving 4 bases unmatched. CDR3 residues: CASTTGGLNTGELFF. The CDR3 DNA follows: TGTGCCAGCACGACAGGGGGCTTAAACACCGGGGAGCTGTTTTTT.

The V gene is TRBV14, the J gene TRBJ2-7; D perhaps matches TRBD2 (6 bases). The CDR3 has 14 residues. Per the germline V gene, CDR1 is SGHDN and CDR2 is FVKESK. The V and J ends lost 0 bases and 3 bases respectively, with 9 bases between them. The CDR3 nucleotides read TGTGCCAGCAGCCAAGAAGCGGGTAACTACGAGCAGTACTTC. It codes for CASSQEAGNYEQYF.

The V call is TRBV28, the J call TRBJ2-5, with 9 positions matching TRBD1. The V gene end was trimmed by 5 bases and the J gene end by 4 bases; junction bases not matched to a gene: 8. This CDR3 contains 15 residues. Germline V gene data show CDR1 as MDHEN and CDR2 as SYDVKM. The CDR3 nucleotides read TGTGCCAGCAGTACCGGGACAGGGAGTGGAGAGACCCAGTACTTC. This encodes CASSTGTGSGETQYF.

The chain has TRBV19 and TRBJ2-5; no firm D call. The J call may be wrong; the DNA end is better matched by TRBJ2-7. The CDR3 runs to 13 residues. Germline loops: CDR1 LNHDA, CDR2 SQIVND (reference sequence). The DNA of the CDR3 is TGTGCCAGTAGTTTTGGAACAGACTACGAGCAGTACTTC. This codes for CASSFGTDYEQYF.

The genes are TRBV9 and TRBJ2-7; weak D call: TRBD2 (5 bases). Germline loops: CDR1 SGDLS, CDR2 YYNGEE. V was clipped by 5 bases and J by 3 bases, with 15 bases between them. This CDR3 has 14 residues. The CDR3 DNA sequence: TGTGCCAGCAGTCAGAGCGGTAGCCACTACGAGCAGTACTTC. Translated: CASSQSGSHYEQYF.

The table lists this clone with a count of one. The V gene is TRBV11-2, the J gene TRBJ1-4; TRBD1 might be the D (5 bases). Germline CDR1 reads SGHAT; CDR2 reads FQNNGV. This CDR3 spans 16 amino acids. The germline V and J ends were trimmed by 5 bases and 2 bases, with 15 bases remaining between them. CDR3 amino acids: CASSPNPQGTNEKLFF. The DNA for the CDR3 is TGTGCCAGCAGCCCAAATCCCCAGGGTACTAATGAAAAACTGTTTTTT.

This chain joins TRBV14 and TRBJ2-7; the D is unclear. The V and J ends lost 4 bases and 1 base respectively, with 5 bases between them. CDR1 and CDR2 (germline): SGHDN, FVKESK. The CDR3 is 12 residues long. CDR3 sequence (DNA): TGTGCCAGCAGCCCTGAGTCCTACGAGCAGTACTTC. Translation gives CASSPESYEQYF.

The chain couples TRBV6-6 to TRBJ2-3; maybe TRBD1 (5 bases). CDR3 length: 15 amino acids. CDR1 MNHNY and CDR2 SVGAGI come from the germline V gene (reference sequence). V was cut by 4 bases and J by 4 bases, with 15 bases left in between. The CDR3 loop is CASSLSGFRADTQYF. CDR3 nucleotide sequence: TGTGCCAGCAGTTTATCAGGGTTCCGGGCAGATACGCAGTATTTT.

The rearrangement joins TRBV27 to TRBJ1-5; 7 bases agree with TRBD1. Trimming took 5 bases from V and 2 from J; bases not matched to a gene: 0. The CDR3 contains 13 residues. Germline V gene lookup returns CDR1 MNHEY and CDR2 SMNVEV (reference sequence). In DNA, the CDR3 is TGTGCCAGCAGTACAGGGGGCAATCAGCCCCAGCATTTT. This encodes CASSTGGNQPQHF.

The CDR3 sequence: CASSREQGPGANVLTF. The CDR3 bases are TGCGCCAGCAGCCGAGAACAGGGGCCCGGGGCCAACGTCCTGACTTTC. The rearrangement joins TRBV4-1 to TRBJ2-6, with 7 bases that match TRBD1. Germline assignment: CDR1 MGHRA and CDR2 YSYEKL. There are 16 residues in the CDR3. Germline trimming cut 4 bases from V and 4 bases from J; bases unmatched to any gene: 7.

The chain employs TRBV6-6 and TRBJ1-2; D is unclear. The CDR3 is 16 residues long. The V and J ends lost 0 bases and 10 bases respectively, with 21 bases between them. Germline loops: CDR1 MNHNY, CDR2 SVGAGI (reference sequence). The CDR3 bases are TGTGCCAGCAGTTACTCCGGTTTTGGGCGAGGTCCCCACTACACCTTC. This sequence encodes CASSYSGFGRGPHYTF.

The table lists this clone with a count of one. The V call is TRBV25-1, the J call TRBJ1-1; D gene unclear. The germline V gene encodes CDR1 MGHDK and CDR2 SYGVNS. This CDR3 is built from 14 residues. The V gene lost 2 bases and the J gene lost 4 bases, with 11 bases spanning the gap. The CDR3 nucleotides are TGTGCCAGCAGTGAAGGATGGCGAGGCACTGAAGCTTTCTTT. Translation: CASSEGWRGTEAFF.

This rearrangement joins TRBV11-1 to TRBJ2-7, with 10 nucleotides matching TRBD2. Trimming at V came to 5 bases and at J to 2 bases, leaving 3 bases not matched to a gene. Germline lookup yields CDR1 SGHAT and CDR2 FQDESV (reference sequence). This CDR3 is built from 14 residues. The CDR3, as DNA: TGTGCCAGCAGCGCGGGACTAGCGACCTACGAGCAGTACTTC. Its translation: CASSAGLATYEQYF.

CDR3 loop: CASGGGPTYEQYF. CDR3 bases: TGTGCCAGCGGGGGGGGGCCGACCTACGAGCAGTACTTC. The chain carries TRBV7-3 and TRBJ2-7; a weak D match, TRBD2 (7 bases). The germline CDR1 and CDR2 sequences are SGHTA and FQGTGA. Trimming took 8 bases from V and 2 from J, leaving 13 bases between them. The CDR3 is 13 residues long. The full variable domain, its missing parts supplied by reference TRBV7-3 and TRBJ2-7, is GAGVSQTPSNKVTEKGKYVELRCDPISGHTALYWYRQSLGQGPEFLIYFQGTGAADDSGLPNDRFFAVRPEGSVSTLKIQRTERGDSAVYLCASGGGPTYEQYFGPGTRLTVT.

This rearrangement joins TRBV14 to TRBJ1-4; D unclear. Germline CDR1 and CDR2: SGHDN and FVKESK. Deletions cut 0 bases from V and 1 base from J, with 15 bases between. The CDR3 spans 18 residues. The CDR3, as DNA: TGTGCCAGCAGCCAAGATCACGTAGGTAGTGGAACTAATGAAAAACTGTTTTTT. Its protein product is CASSQDHVGSGTNEKLFF.

This clone was seen once. V gene TRBV7-6 combines with J gene TRBJ1-1; possible D gene TRBD1, 6 bases. The CDR3 spans 15 residues. Germline V gene data show CDR1 as SGHVS and CDR2 as FNYEAQ. Trimming took 5 bases from V and 5 from J, leaving 18 bases between them. The CDR3 loop reads CASSPGSGEDTEAFF. CDR3 coding DNA: TGTGCCAGCAGCCCCGGTTCAGGGGAGGATACTGAAGCTTTCTTT. Full variable domain (missing parts from reference TRBV7-6 and TRBJ1-1): GAGVSQSPRYKVTKRGQDVALRCDPISGHVSLYWYRQALGQGPEFLTYFNYEAQQDKSGLPNDRFSAERPEGSISTLTIQRTEQRDSAMYRCASSPGSGEDTEAFFGQGTRLTVV.